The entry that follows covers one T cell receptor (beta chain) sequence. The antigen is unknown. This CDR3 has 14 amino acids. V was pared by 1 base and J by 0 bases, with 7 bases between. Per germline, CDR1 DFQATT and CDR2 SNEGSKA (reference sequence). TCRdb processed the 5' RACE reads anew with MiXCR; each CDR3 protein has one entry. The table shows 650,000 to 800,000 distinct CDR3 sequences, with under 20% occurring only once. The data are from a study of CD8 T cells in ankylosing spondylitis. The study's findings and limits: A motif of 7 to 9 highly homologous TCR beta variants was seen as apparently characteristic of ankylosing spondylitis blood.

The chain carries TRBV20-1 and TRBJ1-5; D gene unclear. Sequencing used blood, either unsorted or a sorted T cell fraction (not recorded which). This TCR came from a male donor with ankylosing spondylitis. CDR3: CSARVGYSNQPQHF. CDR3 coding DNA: TGCAGTGCTAGAGTGGGGTATAGCAATCAGCCCCAGCATTTT.